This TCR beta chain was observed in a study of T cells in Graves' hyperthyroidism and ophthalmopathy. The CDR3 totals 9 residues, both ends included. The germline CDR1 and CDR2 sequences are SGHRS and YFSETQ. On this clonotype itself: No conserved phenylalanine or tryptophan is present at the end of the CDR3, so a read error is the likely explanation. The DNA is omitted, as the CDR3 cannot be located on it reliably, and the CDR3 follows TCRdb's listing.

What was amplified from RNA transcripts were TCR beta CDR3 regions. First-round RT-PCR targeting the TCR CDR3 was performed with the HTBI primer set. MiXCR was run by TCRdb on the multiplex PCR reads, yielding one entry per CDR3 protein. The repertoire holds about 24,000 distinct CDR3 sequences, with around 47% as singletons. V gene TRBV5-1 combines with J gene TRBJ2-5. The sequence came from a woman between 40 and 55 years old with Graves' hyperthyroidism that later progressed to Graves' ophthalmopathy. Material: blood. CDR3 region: CASSLAVGS.